This T cell receptor beta chain emerged from a study of blood T cell repertoires in COVID-19. Study context: Donors in the United States, Italy and Spain gave samples during acute or convalescent COVID-19. PBMCs, B-cell-depleted T cells, or T cells were the source of the cDNA or gDNA that made up the material.

Authors' methods: Researchers report that nucleated cell counts were estimated from reference gene primer amplification. Generated by immunoSEQ multiplex PCR, the TCRdb table keeps only in-frame clones and is missing some. The V and J calls and the clone size are those of that table, but D and trimming were determined from the DNA. In the table there are 140,000 or so clones, approximately 81% of which are singletons. V dropped 5 bases and J dropped 1 base, with 14 bases sitting between them. Germline V CDR1 and CDR2: LGHNA, YNFKEQ. The CDR3 loop spans 15 amino acids. The gene calls are TRBV4-2 and TRBJ2-5, with TRBD1 as a possible D gene (6 bases). Sequenced input: peripheral blood. The source of this sequence is a human donor in a cohort sampled during active COVID-19. CDR3 DNA: TGTGCCAGCAGCATACAGGGAGCGCCCCAAGAGACCCAGTACTTC. Translated: CASSIQGAPQETQYF.